This TCR beta chain was sequenced in a study of cytomegalovirus exposure and HLA in healthy donors. Study observations and caveats: In an earlier analysis, most TCR beta V segments were productive about 87% or about 30% of the time. Some TCR beta chains (about 180 of them) were listed as cytomegalovirus-associated.

Of note for this clone: Its cognate antigen is unknown. Compared with germline, one end of the junction differs, possibly owing to a read error.

PCR amplification relied on 60 Vbeta primers (plus 13 Jbeta primers). The table came from immunoSEQ multiplex PCR; TCRdb's copy has only in-frame clones and leaves some out. The sample has 250,000 to 350,000 clones; 75% to 90% are singletons. The clonotype originates from a man in his forties in good health and CMV-seropositive. Sample: PBMCs.

CDR3 sequence (DNA): TGTGCCAGCAGTAACTCATACCGGGACTTCGTTAATGAGCAGTTCTTC. As protein: CASSNSYRDFVNEQFF. The J gene is TRBJ2-1, the V gene TRBV6-5; D may be TRBD2 (6 bases). CDR1 MNHEY and CDR2 SVGAGI come from the germline V gene. CDR3 length: 16 amino acids.